This T cell receptor beta chain was observed in a study of T cell repertoires in cytomegalovirus infection. As for the study in general: Carrying CMV and the relevant HLA type showed in public TCR beta signatures.

TCRdb fed the reads into MiXCR, producing one record per CDR3 protein. The sample has about 310,000 distinct CDR3 sequences, roughly a sixth seen once. This clonotype was recorded a few times. What it recognizes is unknown. Germline assignment: CDR1 SGHTA and CDR2 FQGNSA. This CDR3 is 13 amino acids long. V was clipped by 8 bases and J by 7 bases; unmatched bases: 6. The study's findings and limits: Dominating the ex vivo response were TCR beta clonotypes that were CMV-specific and HLA-C-restricted. The study identified carriers of CMV plus the relevant HLA from cumulative public TCR beta family frequency.

This TCR was sampled from a human donor in good health (CMV status not recorded). Some clones in this sample may be carry-over from other donors' samples. The sequenced material came from PBMCs. The V call is TRBV7-2, the J call TRBJ2-2; TRBD2 matches 8 bases. CDR3 loop: CASRRGAGGELFF. The CDR3 nucleotides are TGTGCCAGCCGGCGGGGGGCGGGCGGGGAGCTGTTTTTT.